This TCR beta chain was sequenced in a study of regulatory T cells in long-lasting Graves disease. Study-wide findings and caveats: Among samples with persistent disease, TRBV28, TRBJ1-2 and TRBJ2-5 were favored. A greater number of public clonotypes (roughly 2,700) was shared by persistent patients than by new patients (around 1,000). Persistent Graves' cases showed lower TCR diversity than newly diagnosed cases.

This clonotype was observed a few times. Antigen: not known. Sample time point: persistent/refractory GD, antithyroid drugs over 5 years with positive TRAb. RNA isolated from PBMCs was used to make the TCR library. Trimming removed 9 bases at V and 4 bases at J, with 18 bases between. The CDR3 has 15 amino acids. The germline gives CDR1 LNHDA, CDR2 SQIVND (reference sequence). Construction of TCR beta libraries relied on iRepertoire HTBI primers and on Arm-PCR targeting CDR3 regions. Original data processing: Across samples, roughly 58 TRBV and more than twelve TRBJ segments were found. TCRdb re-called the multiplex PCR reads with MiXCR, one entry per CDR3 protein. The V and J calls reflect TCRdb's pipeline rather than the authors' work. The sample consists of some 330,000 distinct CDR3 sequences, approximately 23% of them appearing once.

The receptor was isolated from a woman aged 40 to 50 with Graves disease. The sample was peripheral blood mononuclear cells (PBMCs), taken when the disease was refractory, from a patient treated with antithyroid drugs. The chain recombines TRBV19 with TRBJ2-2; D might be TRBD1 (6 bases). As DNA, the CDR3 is TGTGCCAGCCGGGGACATGTGGGGAGCACCGGGGAGCTGTTTTTT. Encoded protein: CASRGHVGSTGELFF.